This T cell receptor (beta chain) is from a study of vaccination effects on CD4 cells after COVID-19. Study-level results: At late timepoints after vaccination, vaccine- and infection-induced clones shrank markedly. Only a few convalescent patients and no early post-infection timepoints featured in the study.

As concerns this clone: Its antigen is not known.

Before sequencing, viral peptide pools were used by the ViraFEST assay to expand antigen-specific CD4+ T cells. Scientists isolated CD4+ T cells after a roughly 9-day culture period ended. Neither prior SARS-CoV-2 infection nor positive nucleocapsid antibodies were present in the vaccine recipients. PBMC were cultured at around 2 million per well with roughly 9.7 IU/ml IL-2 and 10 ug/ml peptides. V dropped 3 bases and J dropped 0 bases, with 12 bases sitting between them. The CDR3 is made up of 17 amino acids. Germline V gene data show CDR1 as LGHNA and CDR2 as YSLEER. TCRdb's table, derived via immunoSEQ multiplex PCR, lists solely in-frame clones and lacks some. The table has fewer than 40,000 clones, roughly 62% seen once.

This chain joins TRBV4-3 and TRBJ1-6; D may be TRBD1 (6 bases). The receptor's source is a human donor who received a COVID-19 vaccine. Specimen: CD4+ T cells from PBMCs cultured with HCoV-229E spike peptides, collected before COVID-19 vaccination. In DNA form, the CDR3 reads TGCGCCAGCAGCCACACAGGGATGGGCTCCTATAATTCACCCCTCCACTTT. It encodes CASSHTGMGSYNSPLHF.